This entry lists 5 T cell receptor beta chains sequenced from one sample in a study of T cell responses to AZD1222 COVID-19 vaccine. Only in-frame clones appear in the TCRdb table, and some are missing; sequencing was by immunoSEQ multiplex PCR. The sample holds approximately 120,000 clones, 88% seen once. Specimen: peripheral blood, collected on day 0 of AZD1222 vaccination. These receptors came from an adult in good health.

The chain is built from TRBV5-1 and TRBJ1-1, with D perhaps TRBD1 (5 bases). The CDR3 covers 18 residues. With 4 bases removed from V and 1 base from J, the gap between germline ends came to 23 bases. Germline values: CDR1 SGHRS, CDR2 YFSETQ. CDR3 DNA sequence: TGCGCCAGCAGCCCAAAAATTCCATCGGCAGGGACGAACACTGAAGCTTTCTTT. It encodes CASSPKIPSAGTNTEAFF.

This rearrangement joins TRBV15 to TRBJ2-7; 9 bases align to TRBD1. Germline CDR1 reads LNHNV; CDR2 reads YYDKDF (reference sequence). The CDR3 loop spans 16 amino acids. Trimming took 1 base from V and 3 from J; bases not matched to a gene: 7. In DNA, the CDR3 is TGTGCCACCAGCAGAGGAGGGGGACAGGGTGTCTACGAGCAGTACTTC. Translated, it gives CATSRGGGQGVYEQYF.

The CDR3 spells CASSLDGTSGATIYF. The CDR3 DNA is TGTGCCAGCAGTTTAGACGGGACTTCGGGGGCCACCATATATTTT. V is TRBV6-2 or TRBV6-3 and J is TRBJ1-3, with D perhaps matching TRBD1 (6 bases). V lost 4 bases and J 9 bases, leaving 19 bases between the germline ends. The CDR3 covers 15 residues. Looked up from germline, CDR1 is MNHEY and CDR2 is SVGEGT.

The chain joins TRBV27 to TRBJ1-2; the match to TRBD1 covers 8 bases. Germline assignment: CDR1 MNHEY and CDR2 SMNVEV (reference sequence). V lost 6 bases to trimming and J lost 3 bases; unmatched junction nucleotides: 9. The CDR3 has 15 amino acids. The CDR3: CASRGGQDVYYGYTF. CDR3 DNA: TGTGCCAGCAGGGGGGGACAGGATGTCTACTATGGCTACACCTTC.

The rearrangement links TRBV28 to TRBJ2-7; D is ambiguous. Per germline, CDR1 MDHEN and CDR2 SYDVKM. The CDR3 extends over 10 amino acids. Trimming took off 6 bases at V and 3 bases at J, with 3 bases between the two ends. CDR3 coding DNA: TGTGCCAGCAGACTCTACGAGCAGTACTTC. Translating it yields CASRLYEQYF.